This passage covers 25 T cell receptor beta chains from one sample sequenced in a study of CD8 T cells in ankylosing spondylitis. TCRdb fed the 5' RACE reads into MiXCR, producing one record per CDR3 protein. The data contain roughly 280,000 distinct CDR3 sequences, approximately 20% of them singletons. The sample was blood, either unsorted or a sorted T cell fraction (not recorded which). The source is a male donor with ankylosing spondylitis or in good health (not recorded which).

This clonotype was detected only once. CDR3 DNA sequence: TGTGCCAGCAGCCTGGACCGTCAGCCCCAGCATTTT. It yields the protein CASSLDRQPQHF. This chain links TRBV7-2 with TRBJ1-5, with D unclear. The CDR3 has 12 residues. Deletions cut 5 bases from V and 6 bases from J, with 8 bases between. Germline V CDR1 and CDR2: SGHTA, FQGNSA.

The V and J genes are TRBV20-1 and TRBJ1-1; D gene ambiguous. CDR1 DFQATT and CDR2 SNEGSKA come from the germline V gene (reference sequence). Trimming shortened V by 4 bases and J by 1 base, and 16 bases separated the two germline ends. This CDR3 spans 15 amino acids. CDR3 in amino acids: CSAIIPYRTNTEAFF. The CDR3 DNA follows: TGCAGTGCTATTATTCCGTATCGGACGAACACTGAAGCTTTCTTT.

This clonotype showed up just a few times. This chain joins TRBV29-1 and TRBJ2-5; unclear D gene. Trimming shortened V by 4 bases and J by 4 bases, and 13 bases separated the two germline ends. The CDR3 is 13 amino acids. CDR1 and CDR2 from the germline V gene are SQVTM and ANQGSEA. CDR3 sequence reads: CSVVSLIGETQYF. The CDR3 region has the DNA TGCAGCGTTGTCTCTCTGATTGGAGAGACCCAGTACTTC.

The CDR3 DNA follows: TGCGCCAGCAGCCGGACAGGGGGAGGCACTGAAGCTTTCTTT. Amino acid sequence: CASSRTGGGTEAFF. The J gene is TRBJ1-1, the V gene TRBV5-1; 10 nucleotides agree with TRBD1. This CDR3 is built from 14 residues. Germline values: CDR1 SGHRS, CDR2 YFSETQ. The V segment lost 4 bases and the J segment 4 bases; nucleotides outside the gene matches: 4.

This clonotype was detected ten times or more. The V call is TRBV20-1, the J call TRBJ2-3, with D perhaps matching TRBD1 or TRBD2 (5 bases each). Germline CDR1 and CDR2: DFQATT and SNEGSKA (reference sequence). There are 15 residues in the CDR3. Trimming shortened V by 7 bases and J by 5 bases, and 22 bases separated the two germline ends. This CDR3 is CSGSLRGRRGDTQYF. CDR3 DNA sequence: TGCAGTGGCAGCCTCCGGGGCAGGAGAGGAGATACGCAGTATTTT.

V usage is TRBV29-1 and J usage is TRBJ2-1; 9 bases align to TRBD2. CDR1 SQVTM and CDR2 ANQGSEA come from the germline V gene. V lost 5 bases to trimming and J lost 5 bases; unmatched junction nucleotides: 7. The CDR3 spans 14 residues. Here the CDR3 DNA reads TGCAGCGTTAGGGAGCGGGGGGCGAACAATGAGCAGTTCTTC. It translates to CSVRERGANNEQFF.

Only a few counts were recorded for this clonotype. The V gene is TRBV6-2 or TRBV6-3, the J gene TRBJ2-3; D is unclear. CDR3 length equals 16 residues. CDR1 is MNHEY, CDR2 SVGEGT, per germline. The V gene lost 2 bases and the J gene lost 0 bases, with 12 bases spanning the gap. The DNA for the CDR3 is TGTGCCAGCAGTTACGGTGGCAGGACCAGCACAGATACGCAGTATTTT. It codes for CASSYGGRTSTDTQYF.

The chain employs TRBV24-1 and TRBJ2-1; tentatively, D is TRBD1 or TRBD2 (5 bases each). V dropped 4 bases and J dropped 6 bases, with 15 bases sitting between them. Germline V gene lookup returns CDR1 KGHDR and CDR2 SFDVKD. This CDR3 comprises 15 residues. The CDR3 is CATSDTGTLANEQFF. The DNA for the CDR3 is TGTGCCACCAGTGACACCGGGACCCTGGCCAATGAGCAGTTCTTC.

The chain couples TRBV20-1 to TRBJ2-1, with 13 positions matching TRBD2. The J segment lost 2 bases and the V segment lost 6 bases, leaving 4 bases of the junction unmatched. This CDR3 is built from 15 residues. Per germline, CDR1 DFQATT and CDR2 SNEGSKA (reference sequence). In nucleotides, the CDR3 is TGCAGTGCCACTACTAGCGGGAGGGCCTACAATGAGCAGTTCTTC. It is translated as CSATTSGRAYNEQFF.

This clonotype was picked up a small number of times. The J gene is TRBJ2-5, the V gene TRBV28; 8 nucleotides agree with TRBD2. The ends lost 6 bases at V and 4 bases at J; junction bases unmatched: 10. Germline CDR1 reads MDHEN; CDR2 reads SYDVKM. This CDR3 is built from 15 residues. CDR3 in amino acids: CASSPGTRFGETQYF. The CDR3 DNA reads as TGTGCCAGCAGCCCCGGGACTAGATTCGGAGAGACCCAGTACTTC.

The chain carries TRBV29-1 and TRBJ2-2, with unresolved D. Germline V CDR1 and CDR2: SQVTM, ANQGSEA. The CDR3 sequence is 11 residues long. Trimming shortened V by 7 bases and J by 5 bases, and 8 bases separated the two germline ends. Here the CDR3 reads CSGLWTGELFF. The CDR3 nucleotides are TGCAGCGGACTTTGGACCGGGGAGCTGTTTTTT.

This clonotype was seen a handful of times. This chain links TRBV7-2 with TRBJ2-5; 7 bases align to TRBD2. CDR1 and CDR2 (germline): SGHTA, FQGNSA. V was clipped by 2 bases and J by 4 bases; unmatched bases: 7. This CDR3 region has 15 residues. CDR3 bases: TGTGCCAGCAGCTTAAACGGGGGGAGGGGAGAGACCCAGTACTTC. Amino acids: CASSLNGGRGETQYF.

The chain recombines TRBV7-9 with TRBJ1-2, with unresolved D. Trimming cost V 5 bases and J 4 bases, with 11 bases left between them. CDR3 length: 13 residues. Germline V gene sequence: CDR1 SEHNR, CDR2 FQNEAQ (reference sequence). CDR3 nucleotides: TGTGCCAGCAGCCAAGGACCGATCTATGGCTACACCTTC. It specifies CASSQGPIYGYTF. The full variable domain, in which reference TRBV7-9 and TRBJ1-2 provide the parts outside the CDR3, is DTGVSQNPRHKITKRGQNVTFRCDPISEHNRLYWYRQTLGQGPEFLTYFQNEAQLEKSRLLSDRFSAERPKGSFSTLEIQRTEQGDSAMYLCASSQGPIYGYTFGSGTRLTVV.

This clonotype was counted a few times. The V gene is TRBV20-1, the J gene TRBJ1-5, with a weak D call TRBD1 (5 bases). Germline values: CDR1 DFQATT, CDR2 SNEGSKA (reference sequence). This CDR3 is built from 16 residues. V was cut by 1 base and J by 3 bases, with 16 bases left in between. The CDR3 protein is CSARAPPGPYNQPQHF. CDR3 bases: TGCAGTGCTAGAGCTCCTCCGGGACCCTACAATCAGCCCCAGCATTTT.

V gene TRBV5-1 combines with J gene TRBJ1-1; a weak D match, TRBD1 (6 bases). The CDR3 length is 14 residues. Germline CDR1 reads SGHRS; CDR2 reads YFSETQ. V lost 2 bases, J lost 1 base, and 9 bases lay in between. The CDR3 nucleotides read TGCGCCAGCAGCTTTGACAGGCCGAACACTGAAGCTTTCTTT. Protein product: CASSFDRPNTEAFF.

Ten or more counts support this clonotype. V gene TRBV6-5 combines with J gene TRBJ2-5, with D tentatively TRBD1 (6 bases). This CDR3 region has 16 residues. CDR1 is MNHEY and CDR2 is SVGAGI in the germline V gene. The V and J ends lost 0 bases and 7 bases respectively, with 18 bases between them. CDR3 amino acids: CASSYSGDTIRGTQYF. CDR3 in DNA: TGTGCCAGCAGTTACTCAGGGGACACGATTCGGGGGACCCAGTACTTC.

This clonotype occurred a few times. This chain uses TRBV7-6 with TRBJ2-3; maybe TRBD1 (6 bases). From germline, CDR1 is SGHVS and CDR2 FNYEAQ. The V gene lost 5 bases and the J gene lost 0 bases, with 12 bases spanning the gap. This CDR3 comprises 15 residues. The CDR3 loop reads CASSVLGASTDTQYF. In DNA form, the CDR3 reads TGTGCCAGCAGCGTCTTGGGGGCCAGCACAGATACGCAGTATTTT. The full variable domain, with the rest looked up from reference TRBV7-6 and TRBJ2-3, is GAGVSQSPRYKVTKRGQDVALRCDPISGHVSLYWYRQALGQGPEFLTYFNYEAQQDKSGLPNDRFSAERPEGSISTLTIQRTEQRDSAMYRCASSVLGASTDTQYFGPGTRLTVL.

The gene calls are TRBV29-1 and TRBJ2-2, with D possibly being TRBD1 (5 bases). This CDR3 spans 13 amino acids. V gave up 6 bases and J gave up 1 base, with 9 bases separating them. Germline V CDR1 and CDR2: SQVTM, ANQGSEA. The CDR3 coding sequence is TGCAGCGTCGAGACAGAGAACACCGGGGAGCTGTTTTTT. It specifies CSVETENTGELFF.

The sample holds a few counts of this clonotype. The chain has TRBV24-1 and TRBJ2-2; D uncertain. CDR3 size: 14 residues. V lost 5 bases to trimming and J lost 1 base, with 7 bases between them. Germline V gene sequence: CDR1 KGHDR, CDR2 SFDVKD. CDR3 in amino acids: CATSVSGNTGELFF. The CDR3 coding sequence is TGTGCCACCAGTGTATCGGGGAACACCGGGGAGCTGTTTTTT.

The gene calls are TRBV5-1 and TRBJ1-2; 7 nucleotides align to TRBD1. This CDR3 has 13 residues. Germline V gene sequence: CDR1 SGHRS, CDR2 YFSETQ. The trim removed 0 bases at V and 12 bases at J, leaving 8 bases unmatched. The CDR3 DNA reads as TGCGCCAGCAGCTTGGAGGGGGCAGACTCGAACACCTTC. Translated, it gives CASSLEGADSNTF.

Notes on this clonotype: A much larger clone differs from this one at a single base, so this may be a read error. The V and J genes are TRBV7-3 and TRBJ2-2; no clear D gene. Trimming removed 4 bases from V and 5 bases from J, with 5 bases in between. The CDR3 sequence is 12 residues long. CDR1 is SGHTA and CDR2 is FQGTGA in the germline V gene. The CDR3 coding sequence is TGTGCCAGCAGCTATAAAACCGGGGAGCTGTTTTTT. This sequence encodes CASSYKTGELFF.

The rearrangement joins TRBV28 to TRBJ2-3; D gene unclear. Trimming pared 8 bases from V and 5 bases from J, leaving 14 bases between. Germline V gene data show CDR1 as MDHEN and CDR2 as SYDVKM. There are 13 residues in the CDR3. The CDR3 DNA follows: TGTGCCAGCTATTCCACACTCGTAGATACGCAGTATTTT. It translates to CASYSTLVDTQYF.

V and J are TRBV27 and TRBJ1-6, with 8 bases that match TRBD1. The CDR3 consists of 15 residues. With V trimmed by 1 base and J by 6 bases, 2 bases remained unmatched. Per the germline V gene, CDR1 is MNHEY and CDR2 is SMNVEV (reference sequence). The CDR3 sequence: CASSLLDRVNSPLHF. In nucleotides, the CDR3 is TGTGCCAGCAGTTTATTGGACAGGGTTAATTCACCCCTCCACTTT.

This clonotype was recorded many times. This chain links TRBV12-3 or TRBV12-4 with TRBJ1-4; D possibly corresponds to TRBD1 (6 bases). V gave up 5 bases and J gave up 4 bases, with 14 bases separating them. The CDR3 runs to 15 residues. CDR3 residues: CASSLTQGFNEKLFF. The CDR3 DNA reads TGTGCCAGCAGTCTAACACAGGGATTTAATGAAAAACTGTTTTTT.

This clonotype was counted only a few times. The chain links TRBV2 to TRBJ1-1, with a possible D match to TRBD1 (5 bases). Germline assignment: CDR1 SNHLY and CDR2 FYNNEI. The V end was cut by 6 bases, the J end by 3 bases, with 11 bases between. CDR3 length: 13 residues. The CDR3 sequence is CASRALQDTEAFF. The CDR3 nucleotides are TGTGCCAGCAGAGCGTTACAGGACACTGAAGCTTTCTTT.